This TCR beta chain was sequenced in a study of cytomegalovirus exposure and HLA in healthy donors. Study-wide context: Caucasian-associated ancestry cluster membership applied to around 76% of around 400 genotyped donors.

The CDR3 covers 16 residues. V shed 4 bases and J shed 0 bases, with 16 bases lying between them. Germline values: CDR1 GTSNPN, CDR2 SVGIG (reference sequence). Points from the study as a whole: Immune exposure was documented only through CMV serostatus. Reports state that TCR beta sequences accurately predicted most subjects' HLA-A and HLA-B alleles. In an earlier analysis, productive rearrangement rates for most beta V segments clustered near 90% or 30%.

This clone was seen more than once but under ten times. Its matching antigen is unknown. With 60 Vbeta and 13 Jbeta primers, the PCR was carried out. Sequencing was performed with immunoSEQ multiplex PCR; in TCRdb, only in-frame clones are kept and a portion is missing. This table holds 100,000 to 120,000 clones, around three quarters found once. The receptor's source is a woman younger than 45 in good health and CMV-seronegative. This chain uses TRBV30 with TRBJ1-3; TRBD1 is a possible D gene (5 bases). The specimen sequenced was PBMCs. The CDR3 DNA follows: TGTGCCTGGACTCCCCCACTAAGGGGCTCTGGAAACACCATATATTTT. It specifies CAWTPPLRGSGNTIYF.